The 24 T cell receptor beta chains given below trace back to one sample, sequenced in a study of cytomegalovirus exposure and HLA in healthy donors. The PCR contained 60 Vbeta and 13 Jbeta primers. TCRdb's copy holds only in-frame clones and misses some; the assay was immunoSEQ multiplex PCR. The sample carries 100,000 to 150,000 clones, 74% recorded once. The sequenced sample was PBMCs. These TCRs come from a woman between 45 and 65 years old in good health and CMV-seropositive.

The count of this clone is one. The rearrangement joins TRBV5-8 to TRBJ1-1; 8 nucleotides agree with TRBD1. CDR1 is SGHTS, CDR2 YDEGEE, per germline. This CDR3 is 15 amino acids long. V shed 1 base and J 1 base; nucleotides not matched to a gene: 3. The CDR3 DNA sequence: TGTGCCAGCAGCTTGACCACAGGGGGGAACACTGAAGCTTTCTTT. It codes for CASSLTTGGNTEAFF.

The chain recombines TRBV28 with TRBJ2-5, with 8 bases aligning to TRBD1. The CDR3 consists of 14 residues. Germline CDR1 is MDHEN and CDR2 is SYDVKM. The junction had 7 bases not matched to a gene; V was cut back by 4 bases and J by 6 bases. CDR3 DNA: TGTGCCAGCAGTTCAGGACAGGGTGTAAAGACCCAGTACTTC. Its protein is CASSSGQGVKTQYF.

The CDR3 sequence: CASSPRQGAYEQYF. In DNA form, the CDR3 reads TGTGCCAGCAGCCCTCGACAGGGGGCTTACGAGCAGTACTTC. The V call is TRBV14, the J call TRBJ2-7, with 10 nucleotides matching TRBD1. V lost 4 bases and J lost 4; bases outside the gene matches: 4. The CDR3 loop spans 14 amino acids. Germline V gene lookup returns CDR1 SGHDN and CDR2 FVKESK.

The V and J genes are TRBV19 and TRBJ1-6, with D possibly TRBD1 on 6 matching bases. V was clipped by 4 bases and J by 2 bases, with 18 bases between them. The germline gives CDR1 LNHDA, CDR2 SQIVND (reference sequence). The CDR3 has 18 amino acids. The CDR3 DNA reads TGTGCCAGTAGTAAGTTCCCCCGCAGGGGCACCTATAATTCACCCCTCCACTTT. This encodes CASSKFPRRGTYNSPLHF.

This clone was counted a few times. The chain is built from TRBV9 and TRBJ2-1, with TRBD2 identical over 14 bases. Germline CDR1 and CDR2: SGDLS and YYNGEE. The CDR3 is made up of 16 amino acids. Trimming took 4 bases from V and 7 from J; bases not matched to a gene: 7. CDR3 region: CASSPRGLAGGNEQFF. The CDR3 nucleotides are TGTGCCAGCAGCCCCCGCGGACTAGCGGGGGGAAATGAGCAGTTCTTC.

V usage is TRBV19 and J usage is TRBJ2-7, with TRBD2 matching over 9 bases. Germline V lookup: CDR1 LNHDA, CDR2 SQIVND (reference sequence). Trimming took 6 bases from V and 4 from J; bases not matched to a gene: 10. The CDR3 runs to 15 residues. The CDR3: CASSHPPSGTYEQYF. The CDR3 DNA reads as TGTGCCAGTAGCCATCCACCTAGCGGGACTTACGAGCAGTACTTC.

The CDR3 here is CASSLGAGYNSPLHF. CDR3 in DNA: TGTGCCAGCAGCTTAGGGGCAGGGTATAATTCACCCCTCCACTTT. The chain joins TRBV7-2 to TRBJ1-6; the D gene is possibly TRBD1 (5 bases). The CDR3 sequence is 15 residues long. Germline values: CDR1 SGHTA, CDR2 FQGNSA. V dropped 1 base and J dropped 4 bases, with 8 bases sitting between them.

V gene TRBV18 combines with J gene TRBJ2-2; D perhaps matches TRBD1 (6 bases). Deletions cut 3 bases from V and 2 bases from J, with 13 bases between. The CDR3 contains 16 residues. Germline V lookup: CDR1 KGHSH, CDR2 LQKENI. The CDR3 region is CASSPLQGRNTGELFF. Written as DNA, the CDR3 is TGTGCCAGCTCACCCTTACAGGGTCGAAACACCGGGGAGCTGTTTTTT.

The V call is TRBV4-1, the J call TRBJ2-7; D is ambiguous. This CDR3 has 14 residues. CDR1 is MGHRA, CDR2 YSYEKL, per germline. V was clipped by 1 base and J by 2 bases, with 9 bases between them. The CDR3 region is CASSQVSQAYEQYF. CDR3 sequence (DNA): TGCGCCAGCAGCCAAGTAAGTCAGGCCTACGAGCAGTACTTC.

V gene TRBV15 combines with J gene TRBJ2-5; 12 nucleotides match TRBD2. Germline trimming cut 0 bases from V and 4 bases from J; bases unmatched to any gene: 3. The CDR3 runs to 16 residues. Germline values: CDR1 LNHNV, CDR2 YYDKDF (reference sequence). CDR3 in amino acids: CATSRDLLAGGETQYF. CDR3 sequence (DNA): TGTGCCACCAGCAGAGATTTACTAGCGGGGGGAGAGACCCAGTACTTC. Filled out from reference TRBV15 and TRBJ2-5, the complete variable domain reads DAMVIQNPRYQVTQFGKPVTLSCSQTLNHNVMYWYQQKSSQAPKLLFHYYDKDFNNEADTPDNFQSRRPNTSFCFLDIRSPGLGDTAMYLCATSRDLLAGGETQYFGPGTRLLVL.

The genes are TRBV7-2 and TRBJ2-7; no firm D call. With 0 bases removed from V and 0 bases from J, the gap between germline ends came to 12 bases. The V gene's germline CDR1 is SGHTA and CDR2 FQGNSA. The CDR3 contains 16 residues. CDR3 loop: CASSLAAVRLSYEQYF. The CDR3 DNA reads TGTGCCAGCAGCTTAGCGGCAGTCCGCCTCTCCTACGAGCAGTACTTC.

The rearrangement uses TRBV15 and TRBJ1-1, with 10 bases that match TRBD1. The CDR3 consists of 17 residues. Germline CDR1 is LNHNV and CDR2 is YYDKDF (reference sequence). V was pared by 0 bases and J by 3 bases, with 7 bases of the junction left unmatched. The CDR3 DNA is TGTGCCACCAGCAGAGATAGGACAGGGGGAGGGTACACTGAAGCTTTCTTT. Protein product: CATSRDRTGGGYTEAFF.

A few counts support this clone. The chain carries TRBV6-1 and TRBJ2-7; TRBD1 is a possible D gene (6 bases). Germline CDR1 is MNHNS and CDR2 is SASEGT. V lost 4 bases, J lost 2 bases, and 15 bases lay in between. CDR3 length: 15 amino acids. CDR3 sequence: CASSARQASAYEQYF. The CDR3 DNA is TGTGCCAGCAGTGCTAGACAGGCCAGCGCCTACGAGCAGTACTTC.

Here the CDR3 reads CASSSTGTSGYNEQFF. CDR3 nucleotides: TGTGCCAGCAGCTCAACCGGGACTAGCGGTTACAATGAGCAGTTCTTC. The chain uses TRBV7-3 and TRBJ2-1, with 11 bases lining up with TRBD2. Per germline, CDR1 SGHTA and CDR2 FQGTGA. After removal of 4 bases from V and 4 bases from J, the junction contained 6 bases not matched to a gene. This CDR3 is built from 16 residues.

This clone was found a few times. The genes are TRBV7-9 and TRBJ1-1; D is unclear. Germline values: CDR1 SEHNR, CDR2 FQNEAQ (reference sequence). V gave up 3 bases and J gave up 1 base, with 6 bases separating them. The CDR3 is made up of 13 amino acids. Here the CDR3 reads CASSLAGNTEAFF. The CDR3 DNA reads as TGTGCCAGCAGCTTGGCGGGGAACACTGAAGCTTTCTTT.

This chain uses TRBV6-6 with TRBJ2-3, with D possibly TRBD1 on 5 matching bases. In germline, CDR1 is MNHNY, CDR2 SVGAGI (reference sequence). Trimming shortened V by 6 bases and J by 6 bases, and 10 bases separated the two germline ends. The CDR3 runs to 12 residues. This chain's CDR3 is CASRQGWDTQYF. As DNA, the CDR3 is TGTGCCAGCAGGCAGGGCTGGGATACGCAGTATTTT.

The J gene is TRBJ2-7, the V gene TRBV11-3; D unresolved. Trimming removed 5 bases from V and 5 bases from J, with 10 bases in between. This CDR3 is 12 amino acids long. Looked up from germline, CDR1 is SGHNT and CDR2 is YENEEA. The CDR3 spells CASSPGSHEQYF. In DNA, the CDR3 is TGTGCCAGCAGCCCGGGTTCTCACGAGCAGTACTTC.

The rearrangement links TRBV10-2 to TRBJ2-7, with a possible D match to TRBD1 (6 bases). Germline assignment: CDR1 WSHSY and CDR2 SAAADI. The CDR3 is 14 amino acids. V was shortened by 6 bases and J by 0 bases, with 12 bases between the two germline ends. CDR3 nucleotide sequence: TGCGCCAGCAGATCCGGGACATCCTCCTACGAGCAGTACTTC. Translation gives CASRSGTSSYEQYF.

The chain is built from TRBV28 and TRBJ1-2; the D gene is possibly TRBD1 (6 bases). With 6 bases removed from V and 6 bases from J, the gap between germline ends came to 26 bases. Germline assignment: CDR1 MDHEN and CDR2 SYDVKM. This CDR3 region has 17 residues. This CDR3 reads CASSSQGLPQLGDGYTF. CDR3 in DNA: TGTGCCAGCAGCTCACAGGGTCTTCCCCAACTGGGGGATGGCTACACCTTC.

The chain has TRBV6-1 and TRBJ1-1; a possible D gene is TRBD1 (5 bases). The CDR3 extends over 20 amino acids. Germline loops: CDR1 MNHNS, CDR2 SASEGT. V dropped 0 bases and J dropped 5 bases, with 28 bases sitting between them. The CDR3 sequence is CASSEAREGTKRGAGTEAFF. In DNA form, the CDR3 reads TGTGCCAGCAGTGAAGCGCGCGAAGGGACTAAGCGAGGGGCGGGGACTGAAGCTTTCTTT.

The V gene is TRBV5-1, the J gene TRBJ2-5, with D uncertain. Germline V lookup: CDR1 SGHRS, CDR2 YFSETQ. This CDR3 spans 15 amino acids. V was clipped by 1 base and J by 2 bases, with 12 bases between them. The CDR3 loop is CASSLHGYEQETQYF. The CDR3 DNA is TGCGCCAGCAGCTTGCATGGTTACGAGCAAGAGACCCAGTACTTC.

This clone has just one count. The chain carries TRBV12-2 and TRBJ2-1; the D segment call TRBD2 is taken from the table without a DNA check. TRBV12-2 is a pseudogene locus. CDR3 size: 16 residues. CDR3: CASRTPAGSSYNEQFF. CDR3 nucleotide sequence: TGTGCAAGTCGCACCCCAGCGGGGAGCTCCTACAATGAGCAGTTCTTC.

The chain links TRBV5-4 to TRBJ2-5, with TRBD1 identical over 8 bases. The J call may be incorrect, as the DNA end agrees better with TRBJ2-7. This CDR3 is built from 13 residues. Germline V gives CDR1 SGHNT, CDR2 YYREEE (reference sequence). CDR3 bases: TGTGCCAGCAGCTATGACAGGGGATACGAGCAGTACTTC. It translates to CASSYDRGYEQYF.

This chain joins TRBV5-1 and TRBJ2-7; 7 nucleotides line up with TRBD1. CDR3 length: 15 residues. Germline lookup yields CDR1 SGHRS and CDR2 YFSETQ. V shed 0 bases, J shed 4 bases, and the junction held 7 bases outside the gene matches. The CDR3 DNA is TGCGCCAGCAGCTTGGGGGACAGATCTAGTTACGAGCAGTACTTC. It specifies CASSLGDRSSYEQYF.